This entry lists 26 T cell receptor beta chains sequenced from one sample in a study of human T cells and chemical hapten exposure. As for time point: pre-sensitization, week 0. Documented treatment: therapeutic diphenylcyclopropenone sensitization with weekly scalp DPC. One entry per CDR3 protein, called by TCRdb with MiXCR from the RACE reads. The data show roughly 100,000 distinct CDR3 sequences, 9.6% seen once. Sequencing was performed on whole blood, taken in connection with sensitization to the hapten diphenylcyclopropenone (DPC). The receptors shown here come from a middle-aged woman with alopecia areata. Some clones in this sample may be carry-over from other donors' samples.

This clonotype was seen ten or more times. V and J are TRBV5-1 and TRBJ2-7, with 7 bases aligning to TRBD2. Germline V CDR1 and CDR2: SGHRS, YFSETQ. CDR3 size: 12 residues. Germline trimming cut 7 bases from V and 7 bases from J; bases unmatched to any gene: 8. CDR3 DNA sequence: TGCGCCAGCGGGGGAGGGTTCAGGGAGCAGTACTTC. Translation gives CASGGGFREQYF.

This clonotype has ten or more counts. V gene TRBV6-2 or TRBV6-3 combines with J gene TRBJ1-3; the D is unclear. The V and J ends lost 5 bases and 2 bases respectively, with 13 bases between them. This CDR3 spans 15 amino acids. CDR1 and CDR2 from the germline V gene are MNHEY and SVGEGT. This chain's CDR3 is CASSPRASAGNTIYF. The CDR3 coding sequence is TGTGCCAGCAGTCCGAGAGCCTCCGCTGGAAACACCATATATTTT.

This clonotype was observed a few times. This rearrangement joins TRBV7-8 to TRBJ2-6; D might be TRBD1 (6 bases). Trimming shortened V by 5 bases and J by 0 bases, and 17 bases separated the two germline ends. The CDR3 runs to 18 residues. Germline CDR1 and CDR2: SGHVS and FQNEAQ. CDR3: CASSLQTGLISGANVLTF. The CDR3, as DNA: TGTGCCAGCAGCCTCCAGACAGGACTTATCTCTGGGGCCAACGTCCTGACTTTC.

This chain links TRBV3-1 with TRBJ2-7; no firm D call. Germline V CDR1 and CDR2: LGHDT, YNNKEL (reference sequence). The CDR3 length is 14 residues. Trimming stripped 0 bases from V and 5 bases from J, with 11 bases between. The CDR3 protein is CASSQEVLVNEQYF. The CDR3 DNA follows: TGTGCCAGCAGCCAAGAAGTTTTGGTGAACGAGCAGTACTTC.

This clonotype has ten or more counts. The V call is TRBV30, the J call TRBJ2-7; D might be TRBD2 (5 bases). Germline CDR1 reads GTSNPN; CDR2 reads SVGIG (reference sequence). The CDR3 sequence is 12 residues long. The V and J ends lost 0 bases and 5 bases respectively, with 8 bases between them. The DNA of the CDR3 is TGTGCCTGGAGTGTACCCGGGAACGAGCAGTACTTC. Translated: CAWSVPGNEQYF.

In its sample, this clonotype was seen a few times. The CDR3 loop is CSARGELGTYEQYF. The DNA of the CDR3 is TGCAGTGCTAGAGGGGAGCTGGGGACCTACGAGCAGTACTTC. The gene calls are TRBV20-1 and TRBJ2-7, with D possibly being TRBD2 (5 bases). The germline gives CDR1 DFQATT, CDR2 SNEGSKA (reference sequence). This CDR3 spans 14 amino acids. V was trimmed by 1 base and J by 2 bases, leaving 12 bases between them.

This clonotype was observed a few times. This sequence joins TRBV7-2 and TRBJ1-1; weak D call: TRBD1 (6 bases). The CDR3 sequence is 16 residues long. From germline, CDR1 is SGHTA and CDR2 FQGNSA. V was clipped by 4 bases and J by 4 bases, with 19 bases between them. CDR3 sequence reads: CASSWRGTGAGTEAFF. The CDR3 DNA reads as TGTGCCAGCAGCTGGAGGGGGACGGGGGCCGGCACTGAAGCTTTCTTT.

The rearrangement uses TRBV7-2 and TRBJ1-5; 7 bases are a match to TRBD1. The CDR3 sequence is 15 residues long. The germline CDR1 and CDR2 sequences are SGHTA and FQGNSA. Germline trimming cut 5 bases from V and 5 bases from J; bases unmatched to any gene: 9. The CDR3 coding sequence is TGTGCCAGCAGCCCGTTGACAGGGACCCATCAGCCCCAGCATTTT. Translated, it gives CASSPLTGTHQPQHF.

This clonotype was detected many times. The chain couples TRBV7-2 to TRBJ2-3, with D unresolved. V gave up 2 bases and J gave up 3 bases, with 9 bases separating them. The CDR3 is 14 amino acids. Germline V gene data show CDR1 as SGHTA and CDR2 as FQGNSA. The CDR3 nucleotides are TGTGCCAGCAGCTTACTCTACGCGACAGATACGCAGTATTTT. This sequence encodes CASSLLYATDTQYF.

The chain carries TRBV28 and TRBJ2-6; D is undetermined. CDR1 is MDHEN, CDR2 SYDVKM, per germline. The V and J ends lost 9 bases and 4 bases respectively, with 7 bases between them. The CDR3 has 12 amino acids. The CDR3 region is CASLTGANVLTF. The DNA of the CDR3 is TGTGCCAGTTTGACCGGGGCCAACGTCCTGACTTTC.

This clonotype was recorded many times. The chain has TRBV5-1 and TRBJ2-5; 13 nucleotides line up with TRBD2. The CDR3 spans 20 residues. The germline CDR1 and CDR2 sequences are SGHRS and YFSETQ. V lost 2 bases, J lost 1 base, and 14 bases stayed unmatched. The CDR3 loop is CASSLGGTSGATFIQETQYF. CDR3 coding DNA: TGCGCCAGCAGCTTAGGCGGGACTAGCGGGGCTACATTCATCCAAGAGACCCAGTACTTC.

DNA for the CDR3: TGTGCCAGCAGGCCCGGACAGACGGGGACAGATACGCAGTATTTT. Its protein is CASRPGQTGTDTQYF. The V gene is TRBV6-6, the J gene TRBJ2-3; D is perhaps TRBD1 (6 bases). In germline, CDR1 is MNHNY, CDR2 SVGAGI (reference sequence). This CDR3 region has 15 residues. Between the trimmed V and J ends, which lost 6 bases and 3 bases, there was a span of 16 bases.

The rearrangement joins TRBV6-2 or TRBV6-3 to TRBJ1-2; the match to TRBD1 covers 8 bases. Trimming removed 7 bases from V and 5 bases from J; junction bases left unmatched: 12. Per the germline V gene, CDR1 is MNHEY and CDR2 is SVGEGT. CDR3 length: 15 residues. The chain's CDR3 is CASTSWDRSIYGYTF. Here the CDR3 DNA reads TGTGCCAGCACGTCGTGGGACAGGTCCATATATGGCTACACCTTC.

Concerning this clonotype: This is likely a read error, given that the CDR3 carries no conserved phenylalanine or tryptophan at its end. The gene calls are TRBV6-2 or TRBV6-3 and TRBJ1-4; weak D call: TRBD1 (5 bases). Germline CDR1 is MNHEY and CDR2 is SVGEGT. Trimming took 5 bases from V and 6 from J, leaving 10 bases between them. The CDR3 runs 13 residues. CDR3 DNA sequence: TGTGCCAGCAGTCGACGGGGGTATGAAAAACTGTTTTTA. Translated, it gives CASSRRGYEKLFL.

There are a few counts of this clonotype. The chain joins TRBV6-6 to TRBJ2-1; the D gene is possibly TRBD2 (6 bases). Germline V CDR1 and CDR2: MNHNY, SVGAGI (reference sequence). Trimming stripped 0 bases from V and 3 bases from J, with 18 bases between. CDR3 length: 18 amino acids. CDR3 nucleotide sequence: TGTGCCAGCAGTTACTCGAGTCTGGGGGGATCTTTCTACAATGAGCAGTTCTTC. Translation: CASSYSSLGGSFYNEQFF.

This clonotype has a count of ten or more. The gene calls are TRBV6-5 and TRBJ1-1, with unresolved D. Germline V lookup: CDR1 MNHEY, CDR2 SVGAGI. The CDR3 length is 13 residues. Trimming removed 6 bases at V and 1 base at J, with 9 bases between. This CDR3 is CASRKGGNTEAFF. Written as DNA, the CDR3 is TGTGCCAGCAGAAAGGGAGGGAACACTGAAGCTTTCTTT.

This clonotype appeared a few times. The rearrangement links TRBV11-1 to TRBJ1-2; D gene unclear. V lost 4 bases and J 6 bases, leaving 21 bases between the germline ends. CDR1 is SGHAT, CDR2 FQDESV, per germline (reference sequence). There are 16 residues in the CDR3. The CDR3 is CASSWSSTGRSDGYTF. CDR3 bases: TGTGCCAGCAGCTGGTCGTCCACCGGACGTTCGGATGGCTACACCTTC.

The chain links TRBV14 to TRBJ1-4; no clear D gene. Germline V gene sequence: CDR1 SGHDN, CDR2 FVKESK. The CDR3 covers 13 residues. The V gene lost 4 bases and the J gene lost 2 bases, with 5 bases spanning the gap. The CDR3 DNA sequence: TGTGCCAGCAGCCGGCGCACTAATGAAAAACTGTTTTTT. Translating gives CASSRRTNEKLFF.

This clonotype was seen ten or more times. The chain uses TRBV18 and TRBJ1-1, with a weak D call TRBD1 (5 bases). The CDR3 length is 16 residues. CDR1 and CDR2 from the germline V gene are KGHSH and LQKENI. V lost 4 bases to trimming and J lost 0 bases, with 15 bases between them. The CDR3 DNA follows: TGTGCCAGCTCACTCGGGACCGGGATTTTGAACACTGAAGCTTTCTTT. It yields the protein CASSLGTGILNTEAFF.

V and J are TRBV5-1 and TRBJ2-1; 9 bases line up with TRBD1. This CDR3 region has 15 residues. Trimming at V came to 2 bases and at J to 3 bases, leaving 3 bases not matched to a gene. The germline CDR1 and CDR2 sequences are SGHRS and YFSETQ. The CDR3 DNA follows: TGCGCCAGCAGCTTACAGGGGGCGTTCTACAATGAGCAGTTCTTC. Protein product: CASSLQGAFYNEQFF.

This clonotype has more than one count but fewer than ten. The V call is TRBV7-2, the J call TRBJ2-7; TRBD1 matches at 7 bases. Germline loops: CDR1 SGHTA, CDR2 FQGNSA. With 2 bases clipped from V and 2 bases from J, the junction kept 3 bases outside the gene matches. The CDR3 covers 14 residues. CDR3 nucleotides: TGTGCCAGCAGCTTATGGGACAGAACCTACGAGCAGTACTTC. Translated: CASSLWDRTYEQYF.

This clonotype was seen at least ten times. V and J are TRBV7-2 and TRBJ2-1, with D maybe TRBD2 (6 bases). Trimming left V 5 bases short and J 0 bases short, with 11 bases between. The CDR3 consists of 15 residues. Germline lookup yields CDR1 SGHTA and CDR2 FQGNSA. CDR3 coding DNA: TGTGCCAGCAGCCCGGACTACACCTCCTACAATGAGCAGTTCTTC. It translates to CASSPDYTSYNEQFF.

The V gene is TRBV3-1, the J gene TRBJ1-2; 7 bases are shared with TRBD1. Germline trimming cut 3 bases from V and 4 bases from J; bases unmatched to any gene: 5. This CDR3 spans 14 amino acids. Germline CDR1 LGHDT, CDR2 YNNKEL (reference sequence). For the CDR3, the DNA is TGTGCCAGCAGCCAGGGACAGACTTCCTATGGCTACACCTTC. Protein product: CASSQGQTSYGYTF.

This clonotype was recorded a few times. This chain links TRBV4-3 with TRBJ2-6; D gene unclear. The V and J ends lost 1 base and 0 bases respectively, with 19 bases between them. The CDR3 extends over 20 amino acids. Germline CDR1 is LGHNA and CDR2 is YSLEER. The CDR3 protein is CASSQGSLGRSTSGANVLTF. CDR3 bases: TGCGCCAGCAGCCAAGGCTCTTTGGGCAGATCCACCTCTGGGGCCAACGTCCTGACTTTC.

This clonotype was found a few times. The chain uses TRBV6-2 or TRBV6-3 and TRBJ1-2, with D unresolved. This CDR3 spans 14 amino acids. Looked up from germline, CDR1 is MNHEY and CDR2 is SVGEGT. Trimming took 6 bases from V and 0 from J, leaving 11 bases between them. The CDR3 here is CASRPPGTNYGYTF. The CDR3 DNA sequence: TGTGCCAGCAGGCCCCCGGGGACTAACTATGGCTACACCTTC.

The gene calls are TRBV7-2 and TRBJ2-5; TRBD2 aligns across 11 bases. The CDR3 totals 18 residues. J gave up 0 bases and V 3 bases, and 9 bases lay outside the gene matches. CDR1 SGHTA and CDR2 FQGNSA come from the germline V gene. The CDR3 nucleotides are TGTGCCAGCAGCTTGCGGGCTAGCGGGGGGCAGTACCAAGAGACCCAGTACTTC. Its translation is CASSLRASGGQYQETQYF.